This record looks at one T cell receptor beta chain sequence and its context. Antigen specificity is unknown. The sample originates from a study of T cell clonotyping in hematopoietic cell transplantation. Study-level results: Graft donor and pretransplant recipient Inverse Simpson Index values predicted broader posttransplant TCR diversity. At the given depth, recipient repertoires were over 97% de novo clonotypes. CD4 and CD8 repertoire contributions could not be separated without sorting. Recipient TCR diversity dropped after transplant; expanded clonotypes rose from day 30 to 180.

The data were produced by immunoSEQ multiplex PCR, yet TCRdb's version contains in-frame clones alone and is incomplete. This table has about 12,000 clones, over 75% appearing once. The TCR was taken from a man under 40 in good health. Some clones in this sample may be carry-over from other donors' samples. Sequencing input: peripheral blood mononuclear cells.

CDR3 DNA sequence: TGCAGCACTCAGGGGAGTTGGAACACTGAAGCTTTCTTT. This sequence encodes CSTQGSWNTEAFF. This chain joins TRBV29-1 and TRBJ1-1; TRBD1 might be the D (6 bases). The CDR3 totals 13 residues. Germline V lookup: CDR1 SQVTM, CDR2 ANQGSEA. Between the trimmed V and J ends, which lost 8 bases and 1 base, there was a span of 14 bases.